One sample yielded the 22 T cell receptor beta chains listed below, sequenced in a study of vaccination and CD4 T cells after COVID-19. Their antigen targets remain unknown. The Oncomine TCR Beta short-read assay generated sequence data from the DNA of cultured CD4+ T cells. One entry per CDR3 protein results from TCRdb running MiXCR on the PCR reads. The sample has around 9,000 distinct CDR3 sequences, 55% seen once. Treatment denoted: approximately 11-day PBMC culture with coronavirus spike peptide pools or control peptides (ViraFEST assay). The sequencing sample was made of CD4+ T cells from blood, cultured in vitro. All receptors derive from a human donor who had recovered from COVID-19.

The chain has TRBV2 and TRBJ1-1; D possibly corresponds to TRBD1 (5 bases). This CDR3 has 13 residues. Germline V CDR1 and CDR2: SNHLY, FYNNEI. The V end lost 7 bases, the J end lost 0 bases, and 9 bases lay between the germline ends. CDR3 region: CASTRDLNTEAFF. The CDR3 DNA reads as TGTGCCAGCACGAGGGACTTGAACACTGAAGCTTTCTTT.

The chain employs TRBV7-2 and TRBJ2-2; 12 nucleotides match TRBD1. Germline CDR1 is SGHTA and CDR2 is FQGNSA. J was trimmed by 6 bases and V by 2 bases; bases with no gene match: 10. This CDR3 comprises 18 residues. The CDR3 DNA sequence: TGTGCCAGCAGCTTAATTAGGTGGGACAGGGGGCTTGCCGGGGAGCTGTTTTTT. It codes for CASSLIRWDRGLAGELFF. Together with reference TRBV7-2 and TRBJ2-2, the CDR3 gives the full variable domain: GAGVSQSPSNKVTEKGKDVELRCDPISGHTALYWYRQSLGQGLEFLIYFQGNSAPDKSGLPSDRFSAERTGGSVSTLTIQRTQQEDSAVYLCASSLIRWDRGLAGELFFGEGSRLTVL.

This clonotype appeared a few times. V and J are TRBV18 and TRBJ1-5; D is possibly TRBD1 (6 bases). Trimming cost V 6 bases and J 4 bases, with 13 bases left between them. The CDR3 is 14 residues long. Germline CDR1 is KGHSH and CDR2 is LQKENI. The CDR3 reads CASSSQGRNQPQHF. DNA of the CDR3: TGTGCCAGCTCGTCGCAGGGGAGGAATCAGCCCCAGCATTTT.

The chain recombines TRBV20-1 with TRBJ1-2; D might be TRBD1 (5 bases). This CDR3 is 15 amino acids long. Germline V CDR1 and CDR2: DFQATT, SNEGSKA (reference sequence). V lost 1 base, J lost 5 bases, and 17 bases lay in between. In nucleotides, the CDR3 is TGCAGTGCTAGAGCACGGCACGGGGACGGGTATGGCTACACCTTC. This sequence encodes CSARARHGDGYGYTF.

This clonotype has more than one count but fewer than ten. This chain connects TRBV2 to TRBJ1-1, with D maybe TRBD1 (5 bases). The germline V gene encodes CDR1 SNHLY and CDR2 FYNNEI. The CDR3 runs to 12 residues. V was pared by 3 bases and J by 7 bases, with 9 bases between. DNA for the CDR3: TGTGCCAGCAGTGAGAGGGGTATTGAAGCTTTCTTT. It translates to CASSERGIEAFF. Filled out from reference TRBV2 and TRBJ1-1, the complete variable domain reads EPEVTQTPSHQVTQMGQEVILRCVPISNHLYFYWYRQILGQKVEFLVSFYNNEISEKSEIFDDQFSVERPDGSNFTLKIRSTKLEDSAMYFCASSERGIEAFFGQGTRLTVV.

The J gene is TRBJ2-6, the V gene TRBV15; TRBD1 aligns across 8 bases. The V gene end was trimmed by 3 bases and the J gene end by 0 bases; junction bases not matched to a gene: 10. The CDR3 extends over 19 amino acids. CDR1 and CDR2 from the germline V gene are LNHNV and YYDKDF (reference sequence). CDR3 amino acids: CATSRQTGTGPSGANVLTF. For the CDR3, the DNA is TGTGCCACCAGCAGGCAGACCGGGACAGGACCCTCTGGGGCCAACGTCCTGACTTTC.

To note about this clonotype: An end of the junction does not agree with germline; a read error may underlie this. CDR3 coding DNA: TGTGCTAGCAGCTTAGCCCAGGGGGCGCTTGCCGGGGAGCTGTTTTTT. This encodes CASSLAQGALAGELFF. This chain connects TRBV7-7 to TRBJ2-2, with 8 bases lining up with TRBD1. CDR1 is SSHAT, CDR2 FNYEAQ, per germline (reference sequence). The CDR3 is made up of 16 amino acids.

This clonotype was seen once. V and J are TRBV19 and TRBJ1-6; 9 nucleotides match TRBD1. This CDR3 has 17 residues. The germline V gene has CDR1 LNHDA and CDR2 SQIVND (reference sequence). V trimming: 0 bases; J trimming: 9 bases; junction bases outside the gene matches: 9. As DNA, the CDR3 is TGTGCCAGTAGTATAGATACCCTACAGGGGGCAAGTTCACCCCTCCACTTT. Translating it yields CASSIDTLQGASSPLHF.

This clonotype appeared a few times. The gene calls are TRBV30 and TRBJ1-2; 10 positions agree with TRBD1. From germline, CDR1 is GTSNPN and CDR2 SVGIG (reference sequence). Losses at the gene ends were 5 bases for V and 8 bases for J; bases not matched to a gene: 8. The CDR3 loop spans 13 amino acids. CDR3 sequence (DNA): TGTGCCTGGGGACAGGGGGATGGAAGGGGCTACACCTTC. It specifies CAWGQGDGRGYTF.

This sequence joins TRBV7-6 and TRBJ2-7; D is ambiguous. Trimming removed 3 bases from V and 6 bases from J, with 9 bases in between. CDR3 length equals 12 residues. Germline V gene lookup returns CDR1 SGHVS and CDR2 FNYEAQ. DNA for the CDR3: TGTGCCAGCAGCTTTATTCTTTCCGAGCAGTACTTC. This gives the protein CASSFILSEQYF.

DNA of the CDR3: TGCAGCGTTGGCGAACAGGGAAGCTATGGCTACACCTTC. It yields the protein CSVGEQGSYGYTF. The J gene is TRBJ1-2, the V gene TRBV29-1; possible D gene TRBD1, 6 bases. This CDR3 comprises 13 residues. Trimming cost V 4 bases and J 4 bases, with 13 bases left between them. In germline, CDR1 is SQVTM, CDR2 ANQGSEA. The whole variable domain, remainder taken from reference TRBV29-1 and TRBJ1-2, is SAVISQKPSRDICQRGTSLTIQCQVDSQVTMMFWYRQQPGQSLTLIATANQGSEATYESGFVIDKFPISRPNLTFSTLTVSNMSPEDSSIYLCSVGEQGSYGYTFGSGTRLTVV.

Details on this clonotype: Its ends do not fully match the called genes, so a read error is possible. The chain employs TRBV20-1 and TRBJ2-1, with 12 bases fitting TRBD2. The length of the CDR3 is 13 residues. Germline V gene lookup returns CDR1 DFQATT and CDR2 SNEGSKA (reference sequence). The chain's CDR3 is CSARGLLAGGWLF. As DNA, the CDR3 is TGCAGTGCTAGGGGATTACTAGCGGGGGGTTGGCTCTTC.

The V call is TRBV19, the J call TRBJ1-2, with D unclear. Germline CDR1 LNHDA, CDR2 SQIVND (reference sequence). The CDR3 covers 14 residues. Trimming took off 7 bases at V and 3 bases at J, with 15 bases between the two ends. The CDR3 spells CASNIGGGDYGYTF. The CDR3 nucleotides are TGTGCCAGTAACATCGGTGGAGGAGACTATGGCTACACCTTC. The variable domain in full, with the rest retrieved from reference TRBV19 and TRBJ1-2, is DGGITQSPKYLFRKEGQNVTLSCEQNLNHDAMYWYRQDPGQGLRLIYYSQIVNDFQKGDIAEGYSVSREKKESFPLTVTSAQKNPTAFYLCASNIGGGDYGYTFGSGTRLTVV.

The genes are TRBV19 and TRBJ1-2, with TRBD1 as a possible D gene (5 bases). With 1 base removed from V and 3 bases from J, the gap between germline ends came to 9 bases. Per germline, CDR1 LNHDA and CDR2 SQIVND (reference sequence). CDR3 length: 14 residues. This CDR3 reads CASSIGGSYYGYTF. The DNA for the CDR3 is TGTGCCAGTAGTATAGGGGGCTCCTACTATGGCTACACCTTC.

The rearrangement links TRBV6-1 to TRBJ2-2, with 8 bases identical to TRBD2. CDR3 length: 15 residues. Germline assignment: CDR1 MNHNS and CDR2 SASEGT. V gave up 8 bases and J gave up 1 base; unmatched junction bases: 6. CDR3 sequence: CASGTSGLNTGELFF. The CDR3 bases are TGTGCCAGCGGAACTAGCGGCTTGAACACCGGGGAGCTGTTTTTT.

The chain combines TRBV7-8 with TRBJ1-5, with no clear D. This CDR3 contains 16 residues. The germline CDR1 and CDR2 sequences are SGHVS and FQNEAQ. The V and J ends lost 0 bases and 0 bases respectively, with 9 bases between them. The CDR3 sequence is CASSLARADSNQPQHF. CDR3 sequence (DNA): TGTGCCAGCAGCTTAGCTCGGGCAGATAGCAATCAGCCCCAGCATTTT.

V gene TRBV19 combines with J gene TRBJ1-2, with a possible D match to TRBD1 (6 bases). From germline, CDR1 is LNHDA and CDR2 SQIVND (reference sequence). Trimming took 8 bases from V and 4 from J, leaving 11 bases between them. The CDR3 runs 12 residues. The CDR3, as DNA: TGTGCCAGTTGGGGGGGGCTCTATGGCTACACCTTC. It specifies CASWGGLYGYTF.

V usage is TRBV27 and J usage is TRBJ1-1; the D gene is possibly TRBD1 (6 bases). V was trimmed by 7 bases and J by 8 bases, leaving 14 bases between them. The CDR3 length is 12 residues. Germline V gives CDR1 MNHEY, CDR2 SMNVEV (reference sequence). The CDR3 sequence is CASKSPGAEAFF. CDR3 nucleotides: TGTGCCAGCAAGTCCCCAGGGGCCGAAGCTTTCTTT.

The chain recombines TRBV30 with TRBJ1-2; no definite D call. The length of the CDR3 is 10 residues. The V end lost 1 base, the J end lost 3 bases, and 0 bases lay between the germline ends. Germline V lookup: CDR1 GTSNPN, CDR2 SVGIG (reference sequence). The CDR3 DNA reads TGTGCCTGGAGTGACTATGGCTACACCTTC. It is translated as CAWSDYGYTF.

In this sample, this clonotype turned up a few times. The genes are TRBV24-1 and TRBJ1-2; 7 nucleotides agree with TRBD1. This CDR3 region has 14 residues. Germline CDR1 and CDR2: KGHDR and SFDVKD. V was pared by 3 bases and J by 8 bases, with 8 bases of the junction left unmatched. CDR3 region: CATSDPGQAQGYTF. The CDR3 nucleotides read TGTGCCACCAGTGATCCCGGACAGGCTCAAGGCTACACCTTC.

This rearrangement joins TRBV20-1 to TRBJ2-1; D ambiguous. V dropped 1 base and J dropped 8 bases, with 12 bases sitting between them. The CDR3 has 13 residues. The germline gives CDR1 DFQATT, CDR2 SNEGSKA (reference sequence). The CDR3 here is CSARGPQVYEQFF. In DNA, the CDR3 is TGCAGTGCTAGAGGGCCGCAGGTCTATGAGCAGTTCTTC.

This clonotype was observed a handful of times. The chain carries TRBV7-2 and TRBJ2-3; D not resolved. This CDR3 has 15 amino acids. The germline V gene encodes CDR1 SGHTA and CDR2 FQGNSA. V was clipped by 1 base and J by 4 bases, with 12 bases between them. The CDR3 DNA sequence: TGTGCCAGCAGCTTAGTGGTGGGGTTCGCAGATACGCAGTATTTT. It encodes CASSLVVGFADTQYF.